This TCR beta chain is from a study of blood T cell repertoires in COVID-19. Study summary: From T cells, B-cell-depleted T cells, or PBMCs came the material, which was cDNA or gDNA.

Sequenced by immunoSEQ multiplex PCR; TCRdb stores in-frame clones only, minus some. The data hold 200,000 or so clones, with less than 90% observed a single time. V was pared by 4 bases and J by 0 bases, with 8 bases between. Germline V gene sequence: CDR1 SGHDT, CDR2 YYEEEE. This CDR3 is built from 14 residues. Seattle-derived patients entered the study during active infection and were followed longitudinally. This TCR came from a woman older than 75 with COVID-19, enrolled during active disease. Sequences were obtained from peripheral blood. The V call is TRBV5-6, the J call TRBJ1-5, with D hard to call. The CDR3 DNA sequence: TGTGCCAGCAGCGGGAGTTATAGCAATCAGCCCCAGCATTTT. Translated, it gives CASSGSYSNQPQHF.